This paragraph reports one TCR beta chain. The antigen is undetermined. The record originates from a study of post-analysis software for immune sequencing data. Whole-study findings and limits: Compared with controls, patients had more of roughly five TRBV segments, including TRBV5-6, TRBV5-1 and TRBV20-1. Samples sharing a preparation batch grouped tightly together when assessed by F measure.

In germline, CDR1 is MDHEN, CDR2 SYDVKM. The CDR3 runs to 15 residues. Trimming pared 5 bases from V and 13 bases from J, leaving 26 bases between. cDNA libraries of TCR beta carried unique molecular identifiers. Roughly 500,000 cDNA molecules were obtained per 1 to 10 million input T cells. TCRdb reprocessed the PCR reads with MiXCR, giving one entry per CDR3 protein. The table lists roughly 400,000 distinct CDR3 sequences, approximately 38% of them singletons, with about 7.6% in the top ten. The clonotype originates from a girl aged 2-10 years with multiple sclerosis. Sequencing used blood. V and J are TRBV28 and TRBJ1-1, with D perhaps TRBD1 (6 bases). CDR3 sequence: CASSLRTVDVVRGFF. The CDR3 DNA follows: TGTGCCAGCAGTCTCCGGACAGTGGACGTCGTCCGAGGTTTCTTT.